The TCR beta chain described here comes from a study of blood T cell repertoires in COVID-19. Across the study: COVID-19 samples, acute and convalescent, were from the United States, Italy and Spain. Sources were T cells, B-cell-depleted T cells, or PBMCs; the material itself was cDNA or gDNA.

CDR3 length equals 12 residues. V lost 1 base to trimming and J lost 7 bases, with 8 bases between them. Per germline, CDR1 SEHNR and CDR2 FQNEAQ (reference sequence). The authors' processing: Estimation of nucleated cell counts was performed using reference gene primer amplification. The assay was immunoSEQ multiplex PCR, and TCRdb's table has in-frame clones only and misses some. Clone size and V and J calls were adopted from that table, with D and trimming inferred from the DNA. Found here are approximately 280,000 clones, roughly 85% of them singletons; the top ten hold more than 4.5%. The sequence came from a man aged 45-65 years with active or convalescent COVID-19. The V gene is TRBV7-9, the J gene TRBJ2-7; D gene unclear. The sequenced sample consisted of peripheral blood. The CDR3 DNA reads TGTGCCAGCAGCTTAGACTTCGGGGAGCAGTACTTC. Its translation: CASSLDFGEQYF.